The rows below give T cell receptor beta chains drawn from one sample of a study of kidney transplant recipient with SARS-CoV-2 infection. TCRdb passed the reads through MiXCR, listing each CDR3 protein once. This sample carries fewer than 250,000 distinct CDR3 sequences, about 28% of them seen once, and the ten largest clones take 6% to 8.5%. The input for sequencing was a blood sample, taken at baseline and on approximately day 120 from a kidney transplant recipient. Every receptor here comes from a male patient between 25 and 39 years old who had COVID-19 and was a kidney transplant recipient. A subset of T cells may come from the graft donor. Both conserved end residues are part of each CDR3. A D gene is named only where the DNA matches it firmly. Some rows mark clone size as missing; the rest say once, few, many or name a class of expanded clone.

J | D | V | size | CDR3 | DNA
TRBJ2-1 | TRBD1 | TRBV5-4 | many | CASSLDLGTGFDEQFF | TGTGCCAGCAGCTTGGATTTGGGGACAGGGTTCGATGAGCAGTTCTTC
TRBJ2-7 | . | TRBV19 | many | CASSTTSLSSYEQYF | TGTGCCAGTAGTACCACCTCACTCAGTAGCTACGAGCAGTACTTC
TRBJ2-1 | TRBD2 | TRBV12-3/TRBV12-4 | . | CASRDSGGAADEQFF | TGTGCCAGCAGGGATAGCGGGGGGGCTGCCGATGAGCAGTTCTTC
TRBJ1-2 | TRBD1 | TRBV27 | many | CASRITGGAGYGYTF | TGTGCCAGCAGGATCACAGGGGGCGCGGGCTATGGCTACACCTTC
TRBJ2-5 | TRBD2 | TRBV20-1 | many | CSARLAGRETQYF | TGCAGTGCTCGACTAGCGGGAAGGGAGACCCAGTACTTC
TRBJ1-2 | . | TRBV12-3/TRBV12-4 | many | CASSGSITAGKTYGYTF | TGTGCCAGCAGTGGTTCGATCACAGCAGGAAAGACCTATGGCTACACCTTC
TRBJ2-5 | . | TRBV27 | few | CASSPVGEETQYF | TGTGCCAGCAGTCCCGTGGGGGAGGAGACCCAGTACTTC
TRBJ1-2 | . | TRBV30 | . | CTWNQVRYRKTYGYTF | TGTACCTGGAATCAGGTGCGTTATAGAAAGACCTATGGCTACACCTTC
TRBJ2-5 | . | TRBV10-3 | few | CAISSARSRQYKETQYF | TGTGCCATCAGCTCAGCCCGTAGTCGACAGTACAAAGAGACCCAGTACTTC
TRBJ1-2 | . | TRBV5-1 | many | CASSLAGTITGYTF | TGCGCCAGCAGCTTGGCCGGGACCATCACTGGCTACACCTTC
TRBJ1-6 | TRBD1 | TRBV5-6 | many | CASSFTGTAYNSPLHF | TGTGCCAGCAGCTTTACCGGGACAGCGTATAATTCACCCCTCCACTTT
TRBJ1-1 | . | TRBV19 | many | CASSAGLDRRKAFF | TGTGCCAGTAGTGCAGGACTGGACCGACGGAAAGCTTTCTTT
TRBJ1-6 | . | TRBV7-9 | many | CASSLAWDLGSPLHF | TGTGCCAGCAGCTTAGCGTGGGACCTTGGATCACCCCTCCACTTT
TRBJ1-1 | . | TRBV10-3 | many | CATMGPMNTEAFF | TGTGCCACCATGGGGCCGATGAACACTGAAGCTTTCTTT